The source of this T cell receptor (beta chain) is a study of blood T cells in healthy people across ages. This clonotype came up a few times. Primed by a sample-barcoded 5' primer and a J-beta primer mix, a second PCR proceeded for about 7 to 11 cycles. Through a template-switch adaptor with 12 random nucleotides, each cDNA molecule received a tag. All samples gave at least 2.5 million CDR3-containing paired-end reads. TCRdb re-analysed the 5' RACE reads in MiXCR, keeping a single row per CDR3 protein. The data contain 850,000 to 1,300,000 distinct CDR3 sequences, 45% of them singletons. Germline CDR1 LGHDT, CDR2 YNNKEL (reference sequence). This CDR3 is 15 amino acids long.

The TCR sequence derives from a woman in her sixties in good health. Sequenced input: blood. The chain is built from TRBV3-1 and TRBJ2-7; a possible D gene is TRBD1 (5 bases). With the DNA end fitting TRBJ2-5 better, the J assignment may be wrong. CDR3 sequence: CASSQVVAGAETQYF. The CDR3 nucleotides read TGTGCCAGCAGCCAAGTGGTGGCTGGGGCGGAGACCCAGTACTTC.